Below are 29 T cell receptor beta chains sequenced from a single sample in a study of T-cell memory formation after mild COVID-19. TCRdb reprocessed the 5' RACE reads via MiXCR and lists one record per CDR3 protein. Counted here are around 200,000 distinct CDR3 sequences, around 25% occurring once; the ten biggest clones make up roughly 10%. The sample was PBMCs or a T cell subset sorted from them (not recorded which). These receptor sequences come from an adult woman who had mild COVID-19 (a few samples of this study predate the infection). Cell type and time point are not known.

This clonotype was observed many times. The chain carries TRBV7-2 and TRBJ2-3; perhaps TRBD2 as D (5 bases). V lost 5 bases and J 9 bases, leaving 15 bases between the germline ends. The CDR3 is 13 residues long. Germline loops: CDR1 SGHTA, CDR2 FQGNSA. The CDR3 DNA sequence: TGTGCCAGCAGCACCTTTAGCGAAGAGACGCAGTATTTT. It specifies CASSTFSEETQYF.

This clonotype has more than one count but fewer than ten. The chain employs TRBV7-2 and TRBJ2-3; D may be TRBD2 (5 bases). Trimming cost V 3 bases and J 3 bases, with 13 bases left between them. This CDR3 has 15 residues. The germline V gene encodes CDR1 SGHTA and CDR2 FQGNSA. Here the CDR3 reads CASSFRGNPTDTQYF. CDR3 coding DNA: TGTGCCAGCAGCTTCAGAGGGAATCCGACAGATACGCAGTATTTT.

This clonotype turned up a few times. The V call is TRBV15, the J call TRBJ2-7, with D maybe TRBD1 (5 bases). The CDR3 has 15 amino acids. Germline V gene sequence: CDR1 LNHNV, CDR2 YYDKDF (reference sequence). The V end was cut by 4 bases, the J end by 1 base, with 14 bases between. The CDR3 is CATSKAQGRSYEQYF. The CDR3 DNA follows: TGTGCCACCAGCAAGGCCCAGGGCAGGTCCTACGAGCAGTACTTC.

The J gene is TRBJ2-7, the V gene TRBV12-3 or TRBV12-4; D not resolved. This CDR3 is 12 amino acids long. Trimming took off 8 bases at V and 2 bases at J, with 10 bases between the two ends. The CDR3 coding sequence is TGTGCCAGCGGGCAGGATACCTACGAGCAGTACTTC. Translating gives CASGQDTYEQYF.

The chain links TRBV12-3 or TRBV12-4 to TRBJ2-4; the D is unclear. The length of the CDR3 is 14 residues. The V end was cut by 2 bases, the J end by 7 bases, with 12 bases between. CDR3 residues: CASSLLLQRNIQYF. For the CDR3, the DNA is TGTGCCAGCAGTTTATTGCTCCAAAGGAACATTCAGTACTTC.

The rearrangement uses TRBV15 and TRBJ2-6; possible D gene TRBD2, 6 bases. CDR3 size: 16 residues. Germline-derived CDR1 and CDR2 are LNHNV and YYDKDF (reference sequence). Deletions cut 5 bases from V and 2 bases from J, with 13 bases between. The CDR3 DNA reads TGTGCCACCAGCGCCCGCCGGGGGACTGGGGCCAACGTCCTGACTTTC. Its translation is CATSARRGTGANVLTF.

The genes are TRBV7-9 and TRBJ2-2; D is ambiguous. Germline V gives CDR1 SEHNR, CDR2 FQNEAQ (reference sequence). V was trimmed by 3 bases and J by 5 bases, leaving 4 bases between them. The CDR3 totals 12 residues. The CDR3 reads CASSFRTGELFF. Here the CDR3 DNA reads TGTGCCAGCAGCTTTCGGACCGGGGAGCTGTTTTTT.

The CDR3 loop is CASSRTRGGEGPYEQYF. In DNA, the CDR3 is TGTGCCAGCAGCCGCACCAGGGGGGGAGAAGGCCCCTACGAGCAGTACTTC. The genes are TRBV5-4 and TRBJ2-7; D tentatively fits TRBD1 or TRBD2 (7 bases each). The V gene's germline CDR1 is SGHNT and CDR2 YYREEE (reference sequence). Between the trimmed V and J ends, which lost 4 bases and 2 bases, there was a span of 22 bases. This CDR3 contains 17 residues.

J is TRBJ2-1 and V is TRBV29-1; D could derive from TRBD1 or TRBD2 (6 bases each). The CDR3 is 14 residues long. V was trimmed by 2 bases and J by 9 bases, leaving 17 bases between them. Germline lookup yields CDR1 SQVTM and CDR2 ANQGSEA. CDR3 sequence reads: CSVEQQMGGSEQFF. As DNA, the CDR3 is TGCAGCGTTGAACAACAAATGGGGGGCTCTGAGCAGTTCTTC.

The chain has TRBV27 and TRBJ1-2; D might be TRBD1 (5 bases). The germline CDR1 and CDR2 sequences are MNHEY and SMNVEV (reference sequence). With 3 bases removed from V and 4 bases from J, the gap between germline ends came to 12 bases. The CDR3 length is 14 residues. The CDR3 nucleotides are TGTGCCAGCAGTTTTGGGGTCGGGGGCTATGGCTACACCTTC. This encodes CASSFGVGGYGYTF.

This clonotype has just a few counts. V usage is TRBV18 and J usage is TRBJ2-7; D perhaps matches TRBD2 (5 bases). Trimming removed 3 bases at V and 0 bases at J, with 9 bases between. Germline V gives CDR1 KGHSH, CDR2 LQKENI. This CDR3 comprises 14 residues. The CDR3 loop is CASSPGGRSYEQYF. CDR3 coding DNA: TGTGCCAGCTCACCCGGAGGCCGCTCCTACGAGCAGTACTTC.

This clonotype was picked up a small number of times. The rearrangement joins TRBV5-6 to TRBJ1-1; D is ambiguous. Deletions cut 7 bases from V and 3 bases from J, with 19 bases between. This CDR3 is built from 15 residues. Germline CDR1 and CDR2: SGHDT and YYEEEE. The CDR3 DNA follows: TGTGCCAGCGGAATAACAGCTACAGTGGACACTGAAGCTTTCTTT. Translation gives CASGITATVDTEAFF.

This clonotype was seen only a few times. The chain links TRBV5-1 to TRBJ1-1, with a tentative D call TRBD1 (5 bases). V shed 0 bases and J shed 5 bases, with 14 bases lying between them. Germline CDR1 and CDR2: SGHRS and YFSETQ. This CDR3 spans 15 amino acids. The CDR3 here is CASSLGSAGHTEAFF. For the CDR3, the DNA is TGCGCCAGCAGCTTGGGGTCAGCAGGGCATACTGAAGCTTTCTTT.

The V and J genes are TRBV12-3 or TRBV12-4 and TRBJ2-5; D not certain. V lost 5 bases and J lost 1, with 8 bases in between. This CDR3 region has 13 residues. CDR3 sequence reads: CASSPTRQETQYF. The CDR3 nucleotides read TGTGCCAGCAGTCCGACGCGCCAAGAGACCCAGTACTTC.

This chain's CDR3 is CASSELGRGTDTQYF. CDR3 nucleotides: TGTGCCAGCAGTGAACTCGGCAGGGGGACAGATACGCAGTATTTT. The chain joins TRBV25-1 to TRBJ2-3; 7 bases are shared with TRBD1. The CDR3 sequence is 15 residues long. The germline V gene has CDR1 MGHDK and CDR2 SYGVNS. After removal of 2 bases from V and 3 bases from J, the junction contained 5 bases not matched to a gene. Full variable domain (missing parts from reference TRBV25-1 and TRBJ2-3): EADIYQTPRYLVIGTGKKITLECSQTMGHDKMYWYQQDPGMELHLIHYSYGVNSTEKGDLSSESTVSRIRTEHFPLTLESARPSHTSQYLCASSELGRGTDTQYFGPGTRLTVL.

The chain employs TRBV29-1 and TRBJ2-5, with D perhaps TRBD2 (5 bases). V lost 7 bases, J lost 1 base, and 13 bases lay in between. Looked up from germline, CDR1 is SQVTM and CDR2 is ANQGSEA. The CDR3 covers 13 residues. This CDR3 reads CSAITGSQETQYF. The CDR3 nucleotides read TGCAGCGCTATCACGGGGAGCCAAGAGACCCAGTACTTC. The entire variable domain, with the rest obtained from reference TRBV29-1 and TRBJ2-5, is as follows: SAVISQKPSRDICQRGTSLTIQCQVDSQVTMMFWYRQQPGQSLTLIATANQGSEATYESGFVIDKFPISRPNLTFSTLTVSNMSPEDSSIYLCSAITGSQETQYFGPGTRLLVL.

The chain carries TRBV30 and TRBJ2-2, with D perhaps assigned TRBD1 or TRBD2 (5 bases each). The V end was cut by 7 bases, the J end by 1 base, with 13 bases between. The CDR3 runs to 14 residues. Germline-derived CDR1 and CDR2 are GTSNPN and SVGIG (reference sequence). The CDR3 here is CASRGQGNTGELFF. As DNA, the CDR3 is TGTGCCTCCCGCGGGCAGGGGAACACCGGGGAGCTGTTTTTT. Supplemented by reference TRBV30 and TRBJ2-2, the full variable domain reads SQTIHQWPATLVQPVGSPLSLECTVEGTSNPNLYWYRQAAGRGLQLLFYSVGIGQISSEVPQNLSASRPQDRQFILSSKKLLLSDSGFYLCASRGQGNTGELFFGEGSRLTVL.

This clonotype came up a few times. In DNA, the CDR3 is TGTGCCAGCAGCTCGAGGGACGGAGGCGACGAGCAGTACTTC. Protein sequence: CASSSRDGGDEQYF. The rearrangement joins TRBV7-9 to TRBJ2-7; TRBD1 or TRBD2 may be the D gene (5 bases each). Germline V gives CDR1 SEHNR, CDR2 FQNEAQ (reference sequence). This CDR3 is 14 amino acids long. The ends were cut back, 4 bases at V and 5 bases at J, with 15 bases in the middle.

The CDR3 reads CASSQTDVGGFEQFF. For the CDR3, the DNA is TGCGCCAGCAGCCAAACCGACGTCGGGGGATTTGAGCAGTTCTTC. This rearrangement joins TRBV4-1 to TRBJ2-1, with D tentatively TRBD2 (6 bases). The V end was cut by 2 bases, the J end by 9 bases, with 17 bases between. This CDR3 is 15 amino acids long. Germline V gene sequence: CDR1 MGHRA, CDR2 YSYEKL.

The J gene is TRBJ2-2, the V gene TRBV29-1; 7 positions match TRBD1. Trimming cost V 4 bases and J 7 bases; bases outside gene matches: 9. CDR1 is SQVTM and CDR2 is ANQGSEA in the germline V gene. The CDR3 totals 14 residues. The CDR3 bases are TGCAGCGTTGTTCAAGGGGGCTTTAACGGGGAGCTGTTTTTT. It yields the protein CSVVQGGFNGELFF.

This clonotype appeared a few times. V usage is TRBV5-1 and J usage is TRBJ1-1, with a tentative D call TRBD1 (5 bases). The CDR3 extends over 14 amino acids. Germline V CDR1 and CDR2: SGHRS, YFSETQ. V lost 0 bases and J lost 3, with 9 bases in between. This CDR3 is CASSLVGGDTEAFF. The CDR3 DNA is TGCGCCAGCAGCTTGGTCGGGGGGGACACTGAAGCTTTCTTT.

J is TRBJ1-1 and V is TRBV7-3, with D tentatively TRBD1 (6 bases). The CDR3 runs to 14 residues. Germline V CDR1 and CDR2: SGHTA, FQGTGA. Trimming took 5 bases from V and 5 from J, leaving 15 bases between them. CDR3 coding DNA: TGTGCCAGCAGCCCCAGGGGTTTGGGGACTGAAGCTTTCTTT. Translated, it gives CASSPRGLGTEAFF.

The V call is TRBV7-9, the J call TRBJ2-7; weak D call: TRBD1 (5 bases). The CDR3 has 15 residues. V was cut by 5 bases and J by 2 bases, with 16 bases left in between. In germline, CDR1 is SEHNR, CDR2 FQNEAQ (reference sequence). The CDR3, as DNA: TGTGCCAGCAGCCACGCCCGGACACTCCCCTACGAGCAGTACTTC. Translation gives CASSHARTLPYEQYF. Together with reference TRBV7-9 and TRBJ2-7, the CDR3 gives the full variable domain: DTGVSQNPRHKITKRGQNVTFRCDPISEHNRLYWYRQTLGQGPEFLTYFQNEAQLEKSRLLSDRFSAERPKGSFSTLEIQRTEQGDSAMYLCASSHARTLPYEQYFGPGTRLTVT.

The chain has TRBV6-1 and TRBJ1-2, with a possible D match to TRBD1 (5 bases). The CDR3 consists of 13 residues. CDR1 and CDR2 (germline): MNHNS, SASEGT. V lost 7 bases and J lost 3, with 12 bases in between. The CDR3 spells CASTMDKYYGYTF. The CDR3 DNA reads TGTGCCAGCACTATGGACAAGTACTATGGCTACACCTTC.

This chain connects TRBV12-3 or TRBV12-4 to TRBJ2-5, with 13 bases matching TRBD2. V shed 5 bases, J shed 6 bases, and the junction held 6 bases outside the gene matches. CDR3 length: 15 residues. The CDR3 is CASSRTSGGRKTQYF. In nucleotides, the CDR3 is TGTGCCAGCAGTCGGACTAGCGGGGGTCGGAAGACCCAGTACTTC.

J is TRBJ2-3 and V is TRBV7-2, with 9 nucleotides matching TRBD2. CDR3 length equals 15 residues. Trimming removed 3 bases from V and 5 bases from J; junction bases left unmatched: 6. Germline lookup yields CDR1 SGHTA and CDR2 FQGNSA. The CDR3 loop reads CASSLGGGAEDTQYF. The CDR3 DNA is TGTGCCAGCAGCTTGGGCGGGGGGGCGGAAGATACGCAGTATTTT.

This clonotype has only a few counts. J is TRBJ2-1 and V is TRBV5-1; TRBD2 matches at 15 bases. Germline lookup yields CDR1 SGHRS and CDR2 YFSETQ. The V and J ends lost 3 bases and 2 bases, in that order; junction bases with no gene match: 12. CDR3 length: 20 amino acids. CDR3 amino acids: CASSSAGLAGGAGPYNEQFF. CDR3 DNA sequence: TGCGCCAGCAGCTCGGCGGGACTAGCGGGGGGAGCCGGCCCCTACAATGAGCAGTTCTTC.

This clonotype has only a few counts. The V call is TRBV3-1, the J call TRBJ2-5; TRBD1 matches 10 bases. The germline V gene encodes CDR1 LGHDT and CDR2 YNNKEL (reference sequence). The CDR3 is 15 amino acids. J gave up 5 bases and V 3 bases, and 6 bases lay outside the gene matches. The CDR3 DNA reads as TGTGCCAGCAGCCACCGACAGGGGGCGCGGGAGACCCAGTACTTC. The encoded protein is CASSHRQGARETQYF.

In this sample, this clonotype turned up a few times. This chain uses TRBV3-1 with TRBJ1-5, with D possibly TRBD1 on 6 matching bases. Trimming shortened V by 0 bases and J by 11 bases, and 8 bases separated the two germline ends. The CDR3 loop spans 12 amino acids. From germline, CDR1 is LGHDT and CDR2 YNNKEL (reference sequence). CDR3 loop: CASSQERGTQHF. The CDR3 bases are TGTGCCAGCAGCCAAGAGAGGGGGACCCAGCATTTT.